These 15 T cell receptor beta chains were all obtained from the same sample, sequenced in a study of identical twins. TCRdb used MiXCR to reprocess the 5' RACE reads, holding one entry per CDR3 protein. The table includes some 500,000 distinct CDR3 sequences, 14% detected once. These data also featured in a second study, about yellow fever vaccine responses in identical twins.

The sample comprised CD4+ T cells sorted from blood. Receptors originate from a woman aged 18-35 years in good health.

Many counts were recorded for this clonotype. V usage is TRBV12-3 or TRBV12-4 and J usage is TRBJ2-2; the D is unclear. V was cut by 2 bases and J by 1 base, with 5 bases left in between. This CDR3 contains 14 residues. CDR3 coding DNA: TGTGCCAGCAGTTTATGGGGGAACACCGGGGAGCTGTTTTTT. It encodes CASSLWGNTGELFF.

This clonotype was counted a few times. The rearrangement links TRBV29-1 to TRBJ2-2; 9 bases are a match to TRBD1. With V trimmed by 7 bases and J by 3 bases, 6 bases remained unmatched. CDR3 length equals 14 residues. Germline V gene sequence: CDR1 SQVTM, CDR2 ANQGSEA. The CDR3 nucleotides read TGCAGCGCCACACAGGGGGCACACACCGGGGAGCTGTTTTTT. As protein: CSATQGAHTGELFF.

The chain has TRBV6-1 and TRBJ2-2, with D unresolved. The germline V gene encodes CDR1 MNHNS and CDR2 SASEGT. The CDR3 is made up of 18 amino acids. The ends were cut back, 7 bases at V and 4 bases at J, with 25 bases in the middle. CDR3 protein: CASKPTIPLGDSTGELFF. CDR3 coding DNA: TGTGCCAGCAAACCAACAATACCACTTGGGGATAGCACCGGGGAGCTGTTTTTT.

This clonotype was detected only a few times. V and J are TRBV7-2 and TRBJ2-1; D gene unclear. CDR3 length equals 11 residues. Per the germline V gene, CDR1 is SGHTA and CDR2 is FQGNSA. The V end was cut by 5 bases, the J end by 9 bases, with 8 bases between. The CDR3 DNA is TGTGCCAGCAGCCTACTGAGTGAGCAGTTCTTC. Protein sequence: CASSLLSEQFF.

This chain uses TRBV27 with TRBJ2-1, with TRBD2 identical over 7 bases. The CDR3 runs to 15 residues. After removal of 6 bases from V and 4 bases from J, the junction contained 9 bases not matched to a gene. In germline, CDR1 is MNHEY, CDR2 SMNVEV (reference sequence). CDR3: CASRRTGTTYNEQFF. In DNA form, the CDR3 reads TGTGCCAGCAGGCGTACCGGGACTACGTACAATGAGCAGTTCTTC.

This chain links TRBV3-1 with TRBJ2-2, with 11 bases aligning to TRBD2. Unmatched junction bases numbered 11, after V lost 4 bases and J lost 7 bases. CDR1 and CDR2 (germline): LGHDT, YNNKEL (reference sequence). The CDR3 runs to 17 residues. The CDR3 is CASSRKLGTSGGGELFF. CDR3 bases: TGTGCCAGCAGCCGCAAACTTGGGACTAGCGGCGGCGGGGAGCTGTTTTTT.

This clonotype was detected only a few times. This chain connects TRBV5-1 to TRBJ2-1; tentative D call: TRBD2 (5 bases). This CDR3 has 16 amino acids. The V end lost 0 bases, the J end lost 7 bases, and 17 bases lay between the germline ends. CDR1 SGHRS and CDR2 YFSETQ come from the germline V gene. The chain's CDR3 is CASSLVFRGLANEQFF. The CDR3, as DNA: TGCGCCAGCAGCTTGGTGTTCAGAGGGCTAGCTAATGAGCAGTTCTTC.

Only a few counts were recorded for this clonotype. V gene TRBV29-1 combines with J gene TRBJ1-1; no clear D gene. The ends were cut back, 1 base at V and 0 bases at J, with 15 bases in the middle. Per germline, CDR1 SQVTM and CDR2 ANQGSEA. The CDR3 contains 16 residues. The CDR3 nucleotides read TGCAGCGTTGAAGTAAACAAAAGAGATATGAACACTGAAGCTTTCTTT. Protein: CSVEVNKRDMNTEAFF.

This clonotype was counted only a few times. The V and J genes are TRBV7-2 and TRBJ2-2; TRBD2 aligns across 8 bases. Germline V gene lookup returns CDR1 SGHTA and CDR2 FQGNSA. The CDR3 is made up of 14 amino acids. The V segment lost 10 bases and the J segment 5 bases; nucleotides outside the gene matches: 9. The CDR3 DNA reads TGTGCCATCAAAGCGGGAGTTGATACCGGGGAGCTGTTTTTT. Translated: CAIKAGVDTGELFF.

The chain joins TRBV3-1 to TRBJ2-2; D call uncertain. The CDR3 covers 13 residues. Germline loops: CDR1 LGHDT, CDR2 YNNKEL (reference sequence). Trimming pared 4 bases from V and 6 bases from J, leaving 9 bases between. The CDR3 loop reads CASSPRVAGELFF. The CDR3 DNA follows: TGTGCCAGCAGCCCTCGGGTCGCCGGGGAGCTGTTTTTT. The full variable domain, completed using reference TRBV3-1 and TRBJ2-2, is DTAVSQTPKYLVTQMGNDKSIKCEQNLGHDTMYWYKQDSKKFLKIMFSYNNKELIINETVPNRFSPKSPDKAHLNLHINSLELGDSAVYFCASSPRVAGELFFGEGSRLTVL.

This clonotype was picked up many times. The chain employs TRBV20-1 and TRBJ2-3; 8 bases align to TRBD1. This CDR3 region has 13 residues. From germline, CDR1 is DFQATT and CDR2 SNEGSKA (reference sequence). CDR3 nucleotides: TGCAGCGCCAGGACAGGGTCGACAGATACGCAGTATTTT. Translating it yields CSARTGSTDTQYF.

V is TRBV14 and J is TRBJ2-1; D ambiguous. The germline CDR1 and CDR2 sequences are SGHDN and FVKESK. This CDR3 is 13 amino acids long. Trimming took 4 bases from V and 2 from J, leaving 6 bases between them. CDR3 loop: CASSRSAYNEQFF. The CDR3 DNA reads TGTGCCAGCAGCCGATCCGCCTACAATGAGCAGTTCTTC.

The chain links TRBV7-2 to TRBJ2-2; tentative D call: TRBD1 (6 bases). Germline values: CDR1 SGHTA, CDR2 FQGNSA. CDR3 length equals 12 residues. Trimming removed 10 bases from V and 3 bases from J, with 9 bases in between. DNA for the CDR3: TGTGCCACCGGGACACACACCGGGGAGCTGTTTTTT. Protein sequence: CATGTHTGELFF.

The rearrangement joins TRBV6-5 to TRBJ2-3, with TRBD2 as a possible D gene (6 bases). The ends were cut back, 0 bases at V and 1 base at J, with 17 bases in the middle. Germline V gene data show CDR1 as MNHEY and CDR2 as SVGAGI. The CDR3 is 18 residues long. CDR3 DNA sequence: TGTGCCAGCAGTTACTCTAGGAAGACGGGGGTCGGCACAGATACGCAGTATTTT. Amino acids: CASSYSRKTGVGTDTQYF.

The rearrangement links TRBV5-1 to TRBJ2-2; possible D gene TRBD1, 6 bases. CDR1 and CDR2 from the germline V gene are SGHRS and YFSETQ. CDR3 size: 15 residues. V was clipped by 4 bases and J by 3 bases, with 13 bases between them. CDR3 sequence (DNA): TGCGCCAGCAGCGTACGCCCAGGGGACACCGGGGAGCTGTTTTTT. As protein: CASSVRPGDTGELFF.